This TCR beta chain was documented in a study of radiotherapy plus CTLA-4 blockade in lung cancer. Study-wide background: Objective responses were seen in about a sixth of patients, disease control in more than 30%.

General study points: The authors reported that early blood T cell clone dynamics, with interferon-beta, best predicted response. There was expansion of tumor-derived TCR clones in blood after radiotherapy plus ipilimumab.

This CDR3 is built from 16 residues. V was pared by 5 bases and J by 3 bases, with 10 bases of the junction left unmatched. Germline V lookup: CDR1 SEHNR, CDR2 FQNEAQ (reference sequence). A remark on this clone: Its target is not known.

Sequenced by immunoSEQ multiplex PCR; TCRdb stores in-frame clones only, minus some. This sample has 25,000 to 35,000 clones, with over 60% found just once. The receptor's source is a human donor with non-small cell lung cancer that progressed on radiotherapy plus ipilimumab. Sequenced here: peripheral blood, sampled from a patient treated with radiotherapy plus ipilimumab. V is TRBV7-9 and J is TRBJ1-1, with 9 bases fitting TRBD1. The CDR3 nucleotides read TGTGCCAGCAGCCGATCGGGACAGGGATGGGACACTGAAGCTTTCTTT. Translated: CASSRSGQGWDTEAFF.